The sequence of this T cell receptor beta chain was determined in a study of PD-1 blockade in mismatch repair-deficient tumors. On the study more broadly: Patients had roughly twelve mismatch repair-deficient cancer types, all previously treated and progressing.

CDR1 SGHVS and CDR2 FQNEAQ come from the germline V gene. The CDR3 extends over 17 amino acids. Trimming left V 1 base short and J 0 bases short, with 12 bases between. Points from the study as a whole: Tumor-resident clones, often undetectable pretreatment in blood, expanded then contracted after pembrolizumab.

Points on this clone: Antigen: not known.

Here immunoSEQ multiplex PCR was the method, and the copy in TCRdb shows in-frame clones only, minus some. The data show around 62,000 clones, 70% to 85% seen once. All patients were mismatch repair deficient, assessed by either PCR or immunohistochemistry. The TCR-sequenced patients were a few responders to pembrolizumab. The sample consisted of peripheral blood, taken 2 weeks after starting pembrolizumab. This receptor was obtained from an adult with mismatch repair-deficient cancer. This chain uses TRBV7-8 with TRBJ1-4; no definite D call. The CDR3 protein is CASSLVRWPATNEKLFF. CDR3 bases: TGTGCCAGCAGCTTAGTTAGGTGGCCAGCAACTAATGAAAAACTGTTTTTT. Complete variable domain (other parts from reference TRBV7-8 and TRBJ1-4): GAGVSQSPRYKVAKRGQDVALRCDPISGHVSLFWYQQALGQGPEFLTYFQNEAQLDKSGLPSDRFFAERPEGSVSTLKIQRTQQEDSAVYLCASSLVRWPATNEKLFFGSGTQLSVL.